This TCR beta chain was captured by sequencing in a study of T-cell reconstitution after alpha-beta-depleted transplantation in children. General study points: Reportedly, roughly two months post-transplant, alpha-beta T cells arose from several hundred expanded graft clones. Diversity and T-cell counts at one year after transplant derived mostly from new T cells. Surviving recipient T cells and thymic progenitors produced the high day-60 TCRbeta diversity seen in some patients.

Library preparation (for TCRbeta) was performed with unique molecular identifiers. TCRdb ran MiXCR on the PCR reads and lists one entry per CDR3 protein. In the table there are roughly 180,000 distinct CDR3 sequences, 8.5% to 14% of which are singletons. The CDR3 runs to 17 residues. The germline V gene encodes CDR1 DFQATT and CDR2 SNEGSKA (reference sequence). Points on this clonotype: Antigen specificity is unknown. A junction end diverges from the germline sequence, so it may reflect a read error.

The V call is TRBV20-1, the J call TRBJ2-7, with 9 bases that match TRBD2. The sample was PBMCs, taken before TCRalphabeta/CD19-depleted stem cell transplant. This TCR derives from a boy aged 2 to 10 with acute myeloid leukemia, due to receive a stem cell transplant. The CDR3 nucleotides read TGCTGTGCTAGTCCCCTAGCGGGGACAGATGGCTCCTACGAGCAGTACTTC. Protein product: CCASPLAGTDGSYEQYF.